This TCR beta chain originates from a study of blood T cell repertoires in COVID-19. The method was immunoSEQ multiplex PCR; TCRdb's version includes in-frame clones alone and lacks a portion of them. The profile shows 120,000 to 150,000 clones, around 84% of them singletons. The clonotype originates from a human donor in a cohort sampled during active COVID-19. The sequenced sample consisted of peripheral blood.

The CDR3 DNA reads as TGCAGTGCTAGTCCCCGGGACATCCTCTACGAGCAGTACTTC. Amino acids: CSASPRDILYEQYF. The chain joins TRBV20-1 to TRBJ2-7; possible D gene TRBD1, 6 bases. The V gene's germline CDR1 is DFQATT and CDR2 SNEGSKA (reference sequence). The length of the CDR3 is 14 residues. Trimming removed 3 bases at V and 3 bases at J, with 15 bases between.